This T cell receptor (beta chain) was documented in a study of T cell responses to AZD1222 COVID-19 vaccine (dated by TCRdb to the early 2020s). Regarding the research as a whole: AZD1222 recipients whose second dose came at about 4 weeks and those whose second dose came at about 12 weeks were combined into one group, since spike-specific TCR depth and breadth did not differ between the two schedules. A total of under 250 trial participants underwent TCR sequencing, of whom 207 had received two doses of AZD1222 and around 25 had received two doses of the MenACWY control vaccine. Trial participants were enrolled by age into subgroups of 18-55, 56-69 and 70-plus years, and approximately 150, 30 and 60 TCR-sequenced participants, respectively, were included in these subgroups.

To note about this clone: Its antigen target is currently unknown. Within one base of it there is no much larger clone, and no base qualities were kept.

The CDR3 regions of human TCRbeta chains were analyzed by immunosequencing. The study's processing was this. Repertoire TCRs were matched against a reference library of SARS-CoV-2-specific TCRs generated with the MIRA antigen-specificity platform. Breadth was defined as the fraction of unique TCRs that were SARS-CoV-2-associated, and depth was defined as the fraction of total T cells that were SARS-CoV-2-associated. Using the MIRA data, each spike-specific TCR was mapped to the spike region that the TCR reacts to and placed in a CD4 or CD8 class. Log10-transformed breadth and depth values were compared by one-way ANOVA with Sidak's multiple comparisons tests. TCRdb took this table from immuneACCESS and kept in-frame rearrangements with V and J called. Such tables lack part of the clones; where checked against another copy, unresolved V genes explain under half of the gap, and the rest is unexplained. Clone size and the V and J calls come from that table; the DNA yielded D and trimming. In this sample the table shows about 35,000 clones, 65% to 90% of which occur a single time. The ten largest clonotypes hold approximately 6.2% of the sample.

Compared with germline, V lacks 6 bases and J lacks 4 bases; bases without a gene match: 6. The cysteine opens and the phenylalanine closes a CDR3 of 13 amino acids. Only the CDR3 portion is preserved as DNA: 39 bases, with reading frame beginning at the first base. The germline V gene sets CDR1 to SNHLY and CDR2 to FYNNEI. Study-level results and caveats: In the small 56-69-year group, the increase in depth fell short of significance, most likely because of low power. Participants were mostly white British and included more females than males, and it was suggested by the authors that clonal diversity may have been underestimated. Because no samples from the day 14 peak response were available, repertoires could be characterized only after the peak T cell response. Nearly half of unique spike-specific TCRs reportedly recognized epitopes outside regions mutated in the B.1.351 and B.1.1.7 variants. The vaccine-associated CD4 TCRs covered the entire spike protein, and the dominant responses fell in regions 160-218 and 743-854. After two AZD1222 doses, spike-specific TCR breadth and depth were significantly higher than at day 0 and than in MenACWY recipients. Only a handful of AZD1222 recipients were SARS-CoV-2 seropositive at baseline, limiting conclusions about previously exposed vaccinees.

Sample time point, as interpreted from the label and publication: baseline before first vaccination. Vaccinee samples came from UK trials COV001 and COV002, including a single-blind randomized controlled phase 2/3 trial of AZD1222 (ChAdOx1 nCoV-19) in healthy adults. Trial participant PBMC samples were collected at day 0 and day 28 after the second dose for TCRbeta chain sequencing. The TCR originated in an adult in good health. Recombination joined TRBV2 with TRBJ2-7, with 7 bases matching TRBD2. The sequenced sample was peripheral blood, obtained on day 0 of AZD1222 vaccination. The CDR3 sequence is CASRVEAGYEQYF. The DNA sequence is TGTGCCAGCAGGGTCGAAGCGGGGTACGAGCAGTACTTC.